This entry concerns a single T cell receptor beta chain. This entry belongs to a study of blood T cell repertoires in COVID-19. This CDR3 is 14 amino acids long. Trimming took 5 bases from V and 0 from J; bases not matched to a gene: 6. The germline V gene encodes CDR1 SQVTM and CDR2 ANQGSEA. Libraries were prepared by immunoSEQ multiplex PCR; TCRdb keeps only in-frame clonotypes and omits some of them. This table has some 240,000 clones, around 85% appearing once. The chain is built from TRBV29-1 and TRBJ1-1; 7 nucleotides align to TRBD1. Specimen: peripheral blood. The sequence was collected from a woman aged 70 to 79 with COVID-19, enrolled during active disease. The CDR3: CSVLEGAMNTEAFF. CDR3 nucleotides: TGCAGCGTTTTGGAGGGGGCGATGAACACTGAAGCTTTCTTT. The entire variable domain, with the rest obtained from reference TRBV29-1 and TRBJ1-1, is as follows: SAVISQKPSRDICQRGTSLTIQCQVDSQVTMMFWYRQQPGQSLTLIATANQGSEATYESGFVIDKFPISRPNLTFSTLTVSNMSPEDSSIYLCSVLEGAMNTEAFFGQGTRLTVV.